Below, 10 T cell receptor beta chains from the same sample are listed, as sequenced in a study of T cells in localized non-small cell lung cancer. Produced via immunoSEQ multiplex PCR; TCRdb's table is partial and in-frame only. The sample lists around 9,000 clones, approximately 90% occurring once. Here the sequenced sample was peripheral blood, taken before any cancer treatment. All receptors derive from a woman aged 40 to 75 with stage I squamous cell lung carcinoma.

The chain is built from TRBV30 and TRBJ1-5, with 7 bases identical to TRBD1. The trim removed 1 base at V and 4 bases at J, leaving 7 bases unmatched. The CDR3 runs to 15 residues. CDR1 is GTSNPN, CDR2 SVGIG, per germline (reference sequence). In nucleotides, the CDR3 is TGTGCCTGGAGTGGGACAGGATTGAAGAATCAGCCCCAGCATTTT. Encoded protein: CAWSGTGLKNQPQHF.

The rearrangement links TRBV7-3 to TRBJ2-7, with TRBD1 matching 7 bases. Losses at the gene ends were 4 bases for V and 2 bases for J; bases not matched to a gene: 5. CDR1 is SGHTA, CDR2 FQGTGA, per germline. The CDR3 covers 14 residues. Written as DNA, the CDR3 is TGTGCCAGCAGCTCACCGGACAGGCCCTACGAGCAGTACTTC. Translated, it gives CASSSPDRPYEQYF.

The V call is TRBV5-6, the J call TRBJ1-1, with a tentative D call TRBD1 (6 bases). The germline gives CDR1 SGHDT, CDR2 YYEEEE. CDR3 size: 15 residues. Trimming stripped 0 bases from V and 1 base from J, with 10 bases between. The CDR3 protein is CASSLVGQTNTEAFF. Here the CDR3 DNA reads TGTGCCAGCAGCTTGGTTGGACAGACGAACACTGAAGCTTTCTTT.

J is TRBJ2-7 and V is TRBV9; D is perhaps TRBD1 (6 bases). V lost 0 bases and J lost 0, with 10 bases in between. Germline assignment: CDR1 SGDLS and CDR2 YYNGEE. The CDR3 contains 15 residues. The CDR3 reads CASSVGLDSSYEQYF. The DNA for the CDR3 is TGTGCCAGCAGCGTAGGGCTGGACAGCTCCTACGAGCAGTACTTC.

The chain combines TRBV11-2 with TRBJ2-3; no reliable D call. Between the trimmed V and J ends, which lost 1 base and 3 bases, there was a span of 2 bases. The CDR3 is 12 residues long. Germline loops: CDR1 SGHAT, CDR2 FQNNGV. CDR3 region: CASSLGTDTQYF. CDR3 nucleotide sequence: TGTGCCAGCAGCTTAGGAACAGATACGCAGTATTTT.

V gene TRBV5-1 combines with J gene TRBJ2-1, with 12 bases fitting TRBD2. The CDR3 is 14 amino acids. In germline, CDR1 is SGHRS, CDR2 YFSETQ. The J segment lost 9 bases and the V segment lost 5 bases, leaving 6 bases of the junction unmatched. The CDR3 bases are TGCGCCAGCAGGTCAGCTAGCGGGGGGGTTGAGCAGTTCTTC. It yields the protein CASRSASGGVEQFF.

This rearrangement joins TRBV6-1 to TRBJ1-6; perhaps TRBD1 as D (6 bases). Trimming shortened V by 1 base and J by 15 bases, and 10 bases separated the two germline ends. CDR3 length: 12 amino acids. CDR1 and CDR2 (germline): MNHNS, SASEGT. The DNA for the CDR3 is TGTGCCAGCAGTGAAGACAGGGTAATCCTCCACTTT. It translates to CASSEDRVILHF.

CDR3: CASSYSSAGKKNYTF. The CDR3 DNA reads TGTGCCAGCAGTTACTCGAGCGCAGGGAAAAAAAACTACACCTTC. The rearrangement links TRBV6-5 to TRBJ1-2, with a weak D call TRBD1 (5 bases). This CDR3 spans 15 amino acids. The V and J ends lost 0 bases and 10 bases respectively, with 18 bases between them. Germline CDR1 is MNHEY and CDR2 is SVGAGI.

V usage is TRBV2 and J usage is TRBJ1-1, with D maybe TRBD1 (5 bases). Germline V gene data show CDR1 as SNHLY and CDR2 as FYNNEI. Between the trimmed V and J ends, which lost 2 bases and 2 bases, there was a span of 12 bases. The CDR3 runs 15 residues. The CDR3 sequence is CASSEWRGLNTEAFF. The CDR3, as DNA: TGTGCCAGCAGTGAATGGAGGGGCCTAAACACTGAAGCTTTCTTT.

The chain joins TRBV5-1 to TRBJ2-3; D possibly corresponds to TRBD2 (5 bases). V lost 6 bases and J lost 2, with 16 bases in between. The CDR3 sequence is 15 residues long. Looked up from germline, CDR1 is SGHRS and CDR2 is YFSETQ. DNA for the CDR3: TGCGCCAGCACAACCGTCGGGATGGACACAGATACGCAGTATTTT. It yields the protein CASTTVGMDTDTQYF.